Listed here are 2 T cell receptor beta chains from one sample, sequenced in a study of CD8+CD57+ T cells in acquired aplastic anemia (dated by TCRdb to 2016 to 2019). TCRdb records Illumina HiSeq 2000 as the sequencer. Genomic DNA served as template for TCR beta VDJ combination and CDR3 sequence profiling. TCRdb ran its own pipeline on the public reads, namely fastp trimming at Q25 and MiXCR clone calling, and kept in-frame beta chains. When rows share a CDR3 protein, they turn into one entry using the most common DNA and genes. In all, the sample holds more than 150,000 distinct CDR3 sequences, and 45% to 60% of those were seen once. Of the sample, 10% to 15% falls within the top ten clones. Patients chosen for sequencing had shown expansion of CD8+CD57+ cells by flow cytometry. The material sequenced was sorted CD4+, CD8+, or CD8+CD57+ T cells (not recorded which) from PBMCs. The receptors come from a human donor with aplastic anemia.

The chain links TRBV25-1 to TRBJ1-4; no firm D call. The germline V gene encodes CDR1 MGHDK and CDR2 SYGVNS. The CDR3 has 14 residues. V lost 6 bases and J 7 bases, leaving 15 bases between the germline ends. The CDR3 bases are TGTGCCAGCAGCCTCAGGAGGCTAGGTGAAAAACTGTTTTTT. It encodes CASSLRRLGEKLFF.

The CDR3: CASSFLPSGANVLTF. For the CDR3, the DNA is TGTGCCAGTAGTTTTCTACCCTCTGGGGCCAACGTCCTGACTTTC. The V and J genes are TRBV19 and TRBJ2-6; the D is unclear. The germline gives CDR1 LNHDA, CDR2 SQIVND (reference sequence). The CDR3 has 15 amino acids. The germline V and J ends were trimmed by 5 bases and 0 bases, with 8 bases remaining between them.